A selection of T cell receptor beta chains follows, all from one sample in a study of T cell repertoires in cytomegalovirus infection. Their cognate antigens are unknown. Via MiXCR, TCRdb re-called the reads, giving one row per CDR3 protein. This sample has around 570,000 distinct CDR3 sequences; 35% to 50% occur once, and the top ten carry around 48%. The sequencing here drew on cultured PBMCs, taken from culture after CMV antigen stimulation. These receptors originate from a human donor in good health (CMV status not recorded). Some clones in this sample may be carry-over from other donors' samples. Each CDR3 is given with its conserved first and last residue. A D gene is named only where the DNA matches it firmly. Clone sizes are given selectively: once, few, many, or a class where the clone is expanded.

j_call v_call clone_size d_call cdr3_aa cdr3_nt
TRBJ1-5 TRBV10-2 few - CATLSGTPSNQPQHF TGCGCCACCCTATCCGGGACACCTAGCAATCAGCCCCAGCATTTT
TRBJ2-2 TRBV7-8 few - CASSLVRRNGELFF TGTGCCAGCAGCTTAGTTAGACGGAACGGGGAGCTGTTTTTT
TRBJ1-1 TRBV27 - TRBD1 CASSPWTGSGMNTEAFF TGTGCCAGCAGTCCTTGGACAGGGAGTGGGATGAACACTGAAGCTTTCTTT
TRBJ2-3 TRBV19 few - CASSAGWDTVDTQYF TGTGCCAGTAGTGCGGGGTGGGACACCGTAGATACGCAGTATTTT
TRBJ1-1 TRBV7-8 - - CASSLLVGLNTEAFF TGTGCCAGCAGCTTATTGGTAGGACTGAACACTGAAGCTTTCTTT
TRBJ2-7 TRBV4-2 - TRBD2 CASSTRTSGTSYEQYF TGTGCCAGCAGCACCCGGACTAGCGGGACATCCTACGAGCAGTACTTC
TRBJ2-3 TRBV7-2 many TRBD2 CASSLSRGFTDTQYF TGTGCCAGCAGCTTATCGCGGGGGTTCACTGATACGCAGTATTTT
TRBJ2-7 TRBV7-2 many - CASSSRLGISYEQYF TGTGCCAGCAGCTCCCGTCTCGGGATTTCCTACGAGCAGTACTTC
TRBJ2-7 TRBV6-5 - - CASRQAQDGAYEQYF TGTGCCAGCAGGCAAGCACAGGACGGCGCCTACGAGCAGTACTTC
TRBJ2-5 TRBV7-2 many - CASSPGPTQETQYF TGTGCCAGCAGCCCCGGACCAACCCAAGAGACCCAGTACTTC
TRBJ2-2 TRBV10-3 few - CAISPQARTGELFF TGTGCCATCAGTCCCCAGGCGCGGACCGGGGAGCTGTTTTTT
TRBJ2-3 TRBV12-3/TRBV12-4 - - CASGYLGFTDTQYF TGTGCCAGCGGATACCTGGGATTCACAGATACGCAGTATTTT
TRBJ2-7 TRBV7-2 - TRBD2 CASSPTSATYEQYF TGTGCCAGCAGTCCGACTAGCGCCACCTACGAGCAGTACTTC
TRBJ2-3 TRBV4-1 - TRBD2 CASSQEVPSGDTQYF TGCGCCAGCAGCCAAGAGGTGCCTAGCGGAGATACGCAGTATTTT
TRBJ2-7 TRBV11-2 few - CASSSQPRDEQYF TGTGCCAGCAGCTCGCAACCCCGGGACGAGCAGTACTTC
TRBJ2-3 TRBV6-2/TRBV6-3 once TRBD2 CASRNGPGLASEYF TGTGCCAGCAGAAATGGGCCCGGACTAGCTTCGGAGTATTTT
TRBJ1-1 TRBV9 - - CASSVPGTAEAFF TGTGCCAGCAGCGTACCCGGAACGGCTGAAGCTTTCTTT
TRBJ2-7 TRBV30 - TRBD2 CAWGRGRLAGVEQYF TGTGCCTGGGGACGCGGGAGACTAGCGGGAGTCGAGCAGTACTTC
TRBJ2-3 TRBV9 - - CASSVRGDTDTQYF TGTGCCAGCAGCGTTCGAGGGGACACAGATACGCAGTATTTT
TRBJ2-3 TRBV7-9 - - CASSAQGITDTQYF TGTGCCAGCAGCGCACAGGGTATCACAGATACGCAGTATTTT
TRBJ2-3 TRBV7-2 - - CASSPLGRVGTDTQYF TGTGCCAGCAGCCCTTTAGGGCGGGTGGGCACAGATACGCAGTATTTT
TRBJ2-1 TRBV12-3/TRBV12-4 - TRBD2 CASTPAGLYNEQFF TGTGCCAGCACCCCAGCGGGGCTATACAATGAGCAGTTCTTC
TRBJ1-1 TRBV7-9 - TRBD1 CASSTTGTNTEAFF TGTGCCAGCAGCACGACAGGGACGAACACTGAAGCTTTCTTT
TRBJ2-7 TRBV20-1 - TRBD1 CSAGQGHYEQYF TGCAGTGCTGGACAGGGCCACTACGAGCAGTACTTC
TRBJ2-3 TRBV20-1 - TRBD1 CSARGQGEITDTQYF TGCAGTGCTAGAGGACAGGGGGAGATCACAGATACGCAGTATTTT
TRBJ1-6 TRBV6-1 - - CASSLGEWGNSPLHF TGTGCCAGCAGTCTGGGGGAGTGGGGTAATTCACCCCTCCACTTT
TRBJ2-1 TRBV20-1 once TRBD1 CSARDGALGTGGYNEQFF TGCAGTGCTAGAGACGGCGCTCTCGGGACAGGGGGATACAATGAGCAGTTCTTC
TRBJ1-5 TRBV5-1 - TRBD1 CASSNGTGSGSQHF TGCGCCAGCAGCAACGGGACAGGGAGCGGGTCCCAGCATTTT
TRBJ2-3 TRBV7-9 few - CASSLVDSTDTQYF TGTGCCAGCAGCTTAGTGGACAGCACAGATACGCAGTATTTT
TRBJ1-2 TRBV12-3/TRBV12-4 few - CASSPDIGHGYTF TGTGCCAGCAGCCCGGACATAGGACATGGCTACACCTTC
TRBJ2-1 TRBV24-1 - TRBD1 CATSDCAKGTGWSYNEQFF TGTGCCACCAGTGATTGCGCAAAAGGGACAGGCTGGTCCTACAATGAGCAGTTCTTC